A selection of T cell receptor beta chains follows, all from one sample in a study of blood T cell repertoires in COVID-19. Some clones are missing from TCRdb's copy, which holds only in-frame ones; the method was immunoSEQ multiplex PCR. Of 150,000 to 200,000 clones listed, approximately 85% are singletons. Sequenced sample: PBMCs or T cells enriched from blood (not recorded which). The source is a man aged 35-49 years who had recovered from COVID-19. The CDR3 runs from the conserved cysteine through the conserved F or W. The D gene is left open where the match is weak. Clone size is shown for a subset of rows, as once, few, many or a class of expanded clone.

j_call	d_call	clone_size	v_call	cdr3_aa	cdr3_nt
TRBJ1-1	TRBD1	.	TRBV30	CAWSQGGNTEAFF	TGTGCCTGGAGTCAGGGGGGGAACACTGAAGCTTTCTTT
TRBJ1-2	TRBD1	few	TRBV6-5	CASSPTGEWGYTF	TGTGCCAGCAGCCCCACAGGGGAGTGGGGCTACACCTTC
TRBJ1-1	.	.	TRBV5-1	CASRDRGYTEAFF	TGCGCCAGCAGAGACCGAGGCTACACTGAAGCTTTCTTT
TRBJ2-1	.	once	TRBV9	CASSVGHRSYNEQFF	TGTGCCAGCAGCGTTGGACATCGCTCCTACAATGAGCAGTTCTTC
TRBJ2-6	.	.	TRBV29-1	CSVSIGGSGANVLTF	TGCAGCGTTTCTATCGGAGGGTCCGGGGCCAACGTCCTGACTTTC
TRBJ2-1	.	.	TRBV19	CASSTGSSYNEQFF	TGTGCCAGTAGTACCGGGAGCTCCTACAATGAGCAGTTCTTC
TRBJ2-5	.	.	TRBV5-5	CASSSYGGVEETQYF	TGTGCCAGCAGTTCCTACGGCGGGGTTGAAGAGACCCAGTACTTC
TRBJ1-5	.	.	TRBV3-1/TRBV3-2	CASSQDTIQPQHF	TGTGCCAGCAGCCAAGATACTATTCAGCCCCAGCATTTT
TRBJ1-5	.	.	TRBV18	CASRPSGDQPQHF	TGTGCCAGCCGGCCTTCGGGGGATCAGCCCCAGCATTTT
TRBJ1-4	.	.	TRBV2	CASIKMAANEKLFF	TGTGCCAGCATCAAGATGGCCGCTAATGAAAAACTGTTTTTT